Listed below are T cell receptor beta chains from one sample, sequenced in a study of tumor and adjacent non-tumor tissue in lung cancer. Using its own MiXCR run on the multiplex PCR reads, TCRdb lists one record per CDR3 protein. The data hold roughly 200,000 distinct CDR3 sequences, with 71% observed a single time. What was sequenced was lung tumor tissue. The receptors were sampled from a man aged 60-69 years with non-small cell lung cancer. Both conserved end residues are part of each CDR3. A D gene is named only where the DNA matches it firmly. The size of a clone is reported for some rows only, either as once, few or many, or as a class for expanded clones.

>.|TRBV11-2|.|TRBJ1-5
CASNRALGQPQHF
TGTGCCAGCAACCGTGCGCTGGGGCAGCCCCAGCATTTT
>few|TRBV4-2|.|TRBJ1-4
CANGTGGVNEKLFF
TGTGCAAACGGTACGGGGGGGGTTAATGAAAAACTGTTTTTT
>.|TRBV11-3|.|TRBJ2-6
CASILESSAGANVLTF
TGTGCCAGCATCTTAGAGTCAAGCGCTGGGGCCAACGTCCTGACTTTC
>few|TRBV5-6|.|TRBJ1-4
CASSLSLGSNEKLFF
TGTGCCAGCAGCTTGTCTCTGGGGTCTAATGAAAAACTGTTTTTT
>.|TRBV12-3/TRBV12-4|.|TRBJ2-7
CASSFRDHEQYF
TGTGCCAGCAGTTTCCGGGACCACGAGCAGTACTTC
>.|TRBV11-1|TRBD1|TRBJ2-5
CANSLLTGGGGETQYF
TGTGCGAACAGCTTGTTGACAGGGGGTGGAGGAGAGACCCAGTACTTC
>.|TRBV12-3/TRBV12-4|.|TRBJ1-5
CASSSTGWSSQPQHF
TGTGCCAGCAGTTCCACTGGATGGAGCAGTCAGCCCCAGCATTTT
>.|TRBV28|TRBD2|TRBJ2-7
CASSTAGGGLGEQYF
TGTGCCAGCAGTACCGCCGGCGGGGGATTGGGCGAGCAGTACTTC
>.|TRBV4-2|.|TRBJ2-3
CASSQDEDDTQYF
TGTGCCAGCAGCCAAGACGAAGATGATACGCAGTATTTT
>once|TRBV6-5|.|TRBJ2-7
CASTRPATYEQYF
TGTGCCAGCACCCGGCCGGCAACCTACGAGCAGTACTTC
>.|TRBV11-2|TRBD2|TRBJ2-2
CANSLTAGGTNTGELFF
TGTGCCAACAGCTTAACGGCGGGAGGGACGAACACCGGGGAGCTGTTTTTT